Each of the 10 T cell receptor beta chains below was sequenced from the same sample in a study of T cells in Graves' hyperthyroidism and ophthalmopathy (dated by TCRdb to between 2018 and 2021). Library creation used multiplex PCR. The run used an Illumina HiSeq 2000. Amplification of TCR beta CDR3 regions was carried out from RNA transcripts. The first round of RT-PCR for the TCR CDR3 was performed with the HTBI primer set and the Qiagen OneStep RT-PCR kit. TCRdb applied fastp at Q25 and MiXCR to the public reads, then kept only in-frame beta chains. A single entry per CDR3 protein holds the most common genes and DNA from its merged rows. The sample yields more than 250,000 distinct CDR3 sequences; roughly 15% were counted once. The ten largest clonotypes hold roughly 30% of the sample. Sample: blood. Source of these receptors: a woman between 45 and 60 years old with Graves' hyperthyroidism that later progressed to Graves' ophthalmopathy.

The CDR3 DNA is TGTGCCAGCAGCTCACAGGGAGGTGGGACCCAGTACTTC. Amino acids: CASSSQGGGTQYF. V usage is TRBV7-6 and J usage is TRBJ2-5, with D perhaps being TRBD1 or TRBD2 (6 bases each). CDR3 length: 13 residues. The ends were cut back, 4 bases at V and 7 bases at J, with 13 bases in the middle. CDR1 SGHVS and CDR2 FNYEAQ come from the germline V gene. The full variable domain, in which reference TRBV7-6 and TRBJ2-5 provide the parts outside the CDR3, is GAGVSQSPRYKVTKRGQDVALRCDPISGHVSLYWYRQALGQGPEFLTYFNYEAQQDKSGLPNDRFSAERPEGSISTLTIQRTEQRDSAMYRCASSSQGGGTQYFGPGTRLLVL.

At least ten counts were recorded for this clonotype. This rearrangement joins TRBV20-1 to TRBJ2-3; TRBD2 agrees at 8 bases. The CDR3 is made up of 16 amino acids. The ends lost 6 bases at V and 0 bases at J; junction bases unmatched: 11. Germline lookup yields CDR1 DFQATT and CDR2 SNEGSKA (reference sequence). CDR3 in amino acids: CSAAGLAATSTDTQYF. CDR3 sequence (DNA): TGCAGTGCCGCCGGACTAGCAGCAACTAGCACAGATACGCAGTATTTT.

This clonotype was counted many times. V gene TRBV20-1 combines with J gene TRBJ2-1; no clear D. Germline lookup yields CDR1 DFQATT and CDR2 SNEGSKA (reference sequence). V was pared by 5 bases and J by 8 bases, with 13 bases between. This CDR3 has 12 residues. CDR3 nucleotides: TGCAGTGCTTTTCCCAGGACCTATGAGCAGTTCTTC. Amino acid sequence: CSAFPRTYEQFF.

There are a few counts of this clonotype. V usage is TRBV24-1 and J usage is TRBJ2-2; no reliable D call. CDR3 length equals 16 residues. V was cut by 1 base and J by 1 base, with 9 bases left in between. CDR1 is KGHDR, CDR2 SFDVKD, per germline. For the CDR3, the DNA is TGTGCCACCAGTGATTTTCGGACGGAGAACACCGGGGAGCTGTTTTTT. Translating gives CATSDFRTENTGELFF.

The J gene is TRBJ2-2, the V gene TRBV28, with a tentative D call TRBD2 (6 bases). The CDR3 spans 15 residues. V gave up 3 bases and J gave up 1 base, with 9 bases separating them. Germline CDR1 MDHEN, CDR2 SYDVKM. The CDR3 reads CASSFAGLNTGELFF. CDR3 sequence (DNA): TGTGCCAGCAGTTTCGCGGGATTGAACACCGGGGAGCTGTTTTTT.

This clonotype was counted at least ten times. Here the CDR3 reads CASNSDRLSTEAFF. In DNA, the CDR3 is TGTGCCAGCAACTCGGACAGGCTGAGCACTGAAGCTTTCTTT. The J gene is TRBJ1-1, the V gene TRBV2, with TRBD1 matching 7 bases. V lost 7 bases and J lost 4; bases outside the gene matches: 9. The CDR3 spans 14 residues. Germline values: CDR1 SNHLY, CDR2 FYNNEI.

This clonotype was seen ten or more times. The chain links TRBV20-1 to TRBJ2-7; possibly TRBD2 for D (5 bases). The V gene's germline CDR1 is DFQATT and CDR2 SNEGSKA (reference sequence). Trimming cost V 0 bases and J 5 bases, with 17 bases left between them. The CDR3 is 15 residues long. CDR3 in DNA: TGCAGTGCTAGAGATGGTAACGGGATTGGGGACGAGCAGTACTTC. Translation: CSARDGNGIGDEQYF.

Many counts were recorded for this clonotype. The CDR3 loop reads CASSIELGVNTEAFF. Written as DNA, the CDR3 is TGTGCCAGCAGTATAGAACTTGGGGTGAACACTGAAGCTTTCTTT. The chain carries TRBV6-1 and TRBJ1-1; D gene uncertain. Trimming took off 5 bases at V and 0 bases at J, with 13 bases between the two ends. The germline V gene has CDR1 MNHNS and CDR2 SASEGT. The CDR3 totals 15 residues.

This clonotype appeared many times. The chain employs TRBV6-5 and TRBJ2-3, with 7 bases identical to TRBD2. The CDR3 sequence is 17 residues long. With V trimmed by 0 bases and J by 4 bases, 10 bases remained unmatched. The germline V gene encodes CDR1 MNHEY and CDR2 SVGAGI. The CDR3 DNA reads as TGTGCCAGCAGTTACTCGGCTTCGGGAGGTCGGTCAGATACGCAGTATTTT. Translated: CASSYSASGGRSDTQYF.

This clonotype was picked up many times. This chain connects TRBV27 to TRBJ2-7, with no clear D. CDR3 length: 14 residues. CDR1 and CDR2 (germline): MNHEY, SMNVEV (reference sequence). V was pared by 5 bases and J by 3 bases, with 14 bases between. The CDR3 DNA is TGTGCCAGCAGTCCGACCCGAAGTCTCTACGAGCAGTACTTC. Translated: CASSPTRSLYEQYF.